Sequencing of this T cell receptor (beta chain) was carried out in a study of blood T cells in healthy people across ages. Study-wide results and limits: No one knew whether donors had CMV, which possibly confounded expanded clonotype changes. Bulk PBMC profiling left naive and antigen-experienced comparisons inconclusive. Higher diversity and more naive CD4+ cells were features of long-lived donors, compared to aged donors.

Those donating, healthy Caucasian individuals from Russia, were aged roughly 6 to 90. Germline CDR1 and CDR2: SGHRS and YFSETQ. The V gene end was trimmed by 0 bases and the J gene end by 0 bases; junction bases not matched to a gene: 17. The CDR3 loop spans 21 amino acids. A sample-barcoded 5' primer and a J-beta primer mix were used in a second PCR of about 7 to 12 cycles. TCRdb reprocessed the 5' RACE reads with MiXCR, giving one entry per CDR3 protein. The profile covers some 640,000 distinct CDR3 sequences, with roughly 49% appearing a single time and 30% to 35% taken by the ten largest. As concerns this clonotype: Its matching antigen is unknown.

The material sequenced was blood. The chain is built from TRBV5-1 and TRBJ2-3; 9 bases match TRBD2. The clonotype comes from a woman aged 55-69 years in good health. Here the CDR3 reads CASSLAATSGSTGSSTDTQYF. In nucleotides, the CDR3 is TGCGCCAGCAGCTTGGCGGCGACTAGCGGTTCGACCGGATCTAGCACAGATACGCAGTATTTT.